These 23 T cell receptor beta chains originate from one sample sequenced in a study of cytomegalovirus exposure and HLA in healthy donors. Sequenced by immunoSEQ multiplex PCR; TCRdb stores in-frame clones only, minus some. This table has 150,000 or so clones, less than 90% appearing once. What was sequenced was PBMCs. These receptors were collected from a young man in good health and CMV-seropositive.

The chain employs TRBV7-9 and TRBJ2-7; 8 positions match TRBD1. The CDR3 runs to 13 residues. Trimming at V came to 4 bases and at J to 7 bases, leaving 6 bases not matched to a gene. In germline, CDR1 is SEHNR, CDR2 FQNEAQ (reference sequence). CDR3 DNA: TGTGCCAGCAGCTCGACAGGGGTGGGGGAGCAGTACTTC. Translation: CASSSTGVGEQYF.

Written as DNA, the CDR3 is TGTGCCAGCAGCCGGACTAGCGGACCCTTCCAGCAGTACTTC. Its protein is CASSRTSGPFQQYF. The chain couples TRBV5-6 to TRBJ2-7; 10 bases fit TRBD2. This CDR3 contains 14 residues. CDR1 and CDR2 (germline): SGHDT, YYEEEE. V trimming: 4 bases; J trimming: 8 bases; junction bases outside the gene matches: 9.

CDR3 loop: CASREDSLGGDTQYF. CDR3 nucleotide sequence: TGTGCCAGCAGGGAGGACTCGCTGGGCGGAGATACGCAGTATTTT. This chain joins TRBV6-5 and TRBJ2-3, with D possibly TRBD2 on 5 matching bases. This CDR3 has 15 amino acids. V gave up 6 bases and J gave up 5 bases, with 18 bases separating them. Germline lookup yields CDR1 MNHEY and CDR2 SVGAGI.

The chain joins TRBV19 to TRBJ1-5, with D tentatively TRBD1 (6 bases). The germline V gene encodes CDR1 LNHDA and CDR2 SQIVND (reference sequence). CDR3 size: 13 residues. The V end lost 5 bases, the J end lost 4 bases, and 9 bases lay between the germline ends. CDR3 sequence reads: CASSFQGNQPQHF. The CDR3 region has the DNA TGTGCCAGTAGTTTTCAGGGGAATCAGCCCCAGCATTTT.

The chain couples TRBV9 to TRBJ2-1; TRBD2 matches at 9 bases. The germline CDR1 and CDR2 sequences are SGDLS and YYNGEE. After removal of 4 bases from V and 0 bases from J, the junction contained 5 bases not matched to a gene. The CDR3 totals 16 residues. CDR3 protein: CASSSGLASSYNEQFF. The CDR3 coding sequence is TGTGCCAGCAGCTCCGGACTAGCGAGCTCCTACAATGAGCAGTTCTTC.

In nucleotides, the CDR3 is TGTGCCAGCAGCTTTCAGGGGGCGCTGGCCTATGGCTACACCTTC. Amino acid sequence: CASSFQGALAYGYTF. The rearrangement links TRBV7-9 to TRBJ1-2; 8 positions agree with TRBD1. The CDR3 length is 15 residues. In germline, CDR1 is SEHNR, CDR2 FQNEAQ (reference sequence). V lost 3 bases to trimming and J lost 4 bases; unmatched junction nucleotides: 7. The complete variable domain, with remaining parts taken from reference TRBV7-9 and TRBJ1-2, reads DTGVSQNPRHKITKRGQNVTFRCDPISEHNRLYWYRQTLGQGPEFLTYFQNEAQLEKSRLLSDRFSAERPKGSFSTLEIQRTEQGDSAMYLCASSFQGALAYGYTFGSGTRLTVV.

The chain joins TRBV28 to TRBJ1-3, with D hard to call. Germline loops: CDR1 MDHEN, CDR2 SYDVKM. Trimming removed 3 bases at V and 0 bases at J, with 6 bases between. This CDR3 comprises 14 residues. The CDR3 region is CASSFGFSGNTIYF. CDR3 nucleotides: TGTGCCAGCAGTTTCGGGTTCTCTGGAAACACCATATATTTT.

V usage is TRBV27 and J usage is TRBJ2-4, with TRBD2 as a possible D gene (6 bases). Between the trimmed V and J ends, which lost 4 bases and 6 bases, there was a span of 10 bases. There are 13 residues in the CDR3. Looked up from germline, CDR1 is MNHEY and CDR2 is SMNVEV (reference sequence). The CDR3 region is CASSSGDRNIQYF. In DNA form, the CDR3 reads TGTGCCAGCAGTTCGGGGGATAGAAACATTCAGTACTTC.

The chain has TRBV5-1 and TRBJ1-1, with a weak D call TRBD1 (6 bases). Germline loops: CDR1 SGHRS, CDR2 YFSETQ. Trimming removed 4 bases at V and 1 base at J, with 14 bases between. The CDR3 spans 15 residues. The CDR3 nucleotides are TGCGCCAGCAGCGCTGGACAGTTGGAGAACACTGAAGCTTTCTTT. This gives the protein CASSAGQLENTEAFF.

This clone was picked up a small number of times. Here the CDR3 DNA reads TGTGCCAGCAGCTTGAAAGGGGGAACTTACACTGAAGCTTTCTTT. It translates to CASSLKGGTYTEAFF. The V and J genes are TRBV5-4 and TRBJ1-1, with D perhaps TRBD1 (6 bases). Trimming took off 1 base at V and 3 bases at J, with 13 bases between the two ends. Germline CDR1 and CDR2: SGHNT and YYREEE (reference sequence). The CDR3 has 15 amino acids.

This clone was picked up one time. The chain joins TRBV11-2 to TRBJ2-1; 13 nucleotides match TRBD2. The trim removed 5 bases at V and 6 bases at J, leaving 7 bases unmatched. The CDR3 is made up of 16 amino acids. In germline, CDR1 is SGHAT, CDR2 FQNNGV. This CDR3 reads CASSPLAGGPINEQFF. In DNA, the CDR3 is TGTGCCAGCAGCCCACTAGCGGGAGGGCCAATCAATGAGCAGTTCTTC.

The chain carries TRBV21-1 and TRBJ1-2; the D call TRBD1 from the table was never checked on the DNA. TRBV21-1 counts as a pseudogene. The CDR3 sequence is 20 residues long. The CDR3 coding sequence is TGTGCCAGCAGCACCTTATCCCGCGGACAGCCTCCCCCGTCTCCATATGGCTACACCTTC. Translating gives CASSTLSRGQPPPSPYGYTF.

This chain joins TRBV7-2 and TRBJ2-1, with 8 positions matching TRBD1. CDR1 SGHTA and CDR2 FQGNSA come from the germline V gene. V lost 5 bases to trimming and J lost 4 bases; unmatched junction nucleotides: 7. The CDR3 has 15 residues. CDR3 sequence: CASSALGQVYNEQFF. The CDR3 DNA reads as TGTGCCAGCAGCGCCCTGGGACAGGTTTACAATGAGCAGTTCTTC.

CDR3 loop: CASSGHHRRGGAGGYTF. CDR3 nucleotides: TGTGCCAGCAGTGGCCACCACCGCCGGGGGGGGGCGGGTGGCTACACCTTC. The chain is built from TRBV25-1 and TRBJ1-2; perhaps TRBD1 as D (6 bases). Germline V CDR1 and CDR2: MGHDK, SYGVNS. Trimming removed 4 bases from V and 7 bases from J, with 25 bases in between. This CDR3 region has 17 residues.

The genes are TRBV6-4 and TRBJ2-1; TRBD2 might be the D (6 bases). The CDR3 is made up of 15 amino acids. Trimming took off 4 bases at V and 0 bases at J, with 10 bases between the two ends. From germline, CDR1 is MRHNA and CDR2 SNTAGT. CDR3 protein: CASSAEGSSYNEQFF. In DNA form, the CDR3 reads TGTGCCAGCAGTGCGGAGGGAAGCTCCTACAATGAGCAGTTCTTC.

The chain links TRBV6-1 to TRBJ2-7; tentative D call: TRBD1 (6 bases). Trimming stripped 4 bases from V and 0 bases from J, with 10 bases between. This CDR3 has 14 residues. From germline, CDR1 is MNHNS and CDR2 SASEGT. CDR3: CASSGGGVSYEQYF. The CDR3 coding sequence is TGTGCCAGCAGTGGAGGGGGTGTCTCCTACGAGCAGTACTTC.

This chain joins TRBV7-2 and TRBJ2-1, with 11 nucleotides matching TRBD2. The CDR3 runs to 14 residues. With 3 bases clipped from V and 7 bases from J, the junction kept 2 bases outside the gene matches. CDR1 SGHTA and CDR2 FQGNSA come from the germline V gene. This CDR3 reads CASSLLAGGNEQFF. CDR3 DNA sequence: TGTGCCAGCAGCTTGTTAGCGGGGGGGAATGAGCAGTTCTTC.

The chain links TRBV29-1 to TRBJ1-5; D might be TRBD1 (6 bases). Trimming stripped 7 bases from V and 6 bases from J, with 16 bases between. Germline V gene data show CDR1 as SQVTM and CDR2 as ANQGSEA. CDR3 length: 13 amino acids. This CDR3 is CSAQQGVGQPQHF. The CDR3 nucleotides read TGCAGCGCCCAACAGGGCGTCGGTCAGCCCCAGCATTTT.

The J gene is TRBJ1-4, the V gene TRBV4-3; D ambiguous. The CDR3 totals 15 residues. Between the trimmed V and J ends, which lost 0 bases and 7 bases, there was a span of 12 bases. The germline CDR1 and CDR2 sequences are LGHNA and YSLEER. CDR3 region: CASSQDGPAGEKLFF. CDR3 in DNA: TGCGCCAGCAGCCAAGATGGCCCAGCAGGTGAAAAACTGTTTTTT.

CDR3 sequence reads: CASSQDYGGGATDTQYF. Written as DNA, the CDR3 is TGCGCCAGCAGCCAAGATTATGGCGGGGGGGCCACAGATACGCAGTATTTT. The chain has TRBV4-1 and TRBJ2-3, with 9 bases aligning to TRBD2. The CDR3 consists of 17 residues. Germline CDR1 is MGHRA and CDR2 is YSYEKL. J gave up 2 bases and V 0 bases, and 6 bases lay outside the gene matches.

This chain joins TRBV28 and TRBJ2-7; the match to TRBD1 covers 7 bases. V shed 6 bases and J 2 bases; nucleotides not matched to a gene: 10. Germline CDR1 is MDHEN and CDR2 is SYDVKM. This CDR3 spans 15 amino acids. The CDR3: CASRPRTGPPYEQYF. DNA for the CDR3: TGTGCCAGCAGGCCGAGGACAGGACCACCCTACGAGCAGTACTTC.

The chain links TRBV6-5 to TRBJ1-1; 7 nucleotides match TRBD1. V was clipped by 4 bases and J by 5 bases; unmatched bases: 4. This CDR3 is 13 amino acids long. Per the germline V gene, CDR1 is MNHEY and CDR2 is SVGAGI. Here the CDR3 DNA reads TGTGCCAGCAGTTCAGACAGGGCGACTGAAGCTTTCTTT. Amino acids: CASSSDRATEAFF.

The chain is built from TRBV15 and TRBJ1-6; D may be TRBD1 (5 bases). Germline loops: CDR1 LNHNV, CDR2 YYDKDF (reference sequence). The CDR3 is 16 residues long. V lost 3 bases and J 7 bases, leaving 16 bases between the germline ends. The CDR3 is CATSSGAREGNSPLHF. The CDR3 nucleotides read TGTGCCACCAGCAGTGGGGCCAGGGAGGGAAATTCACCCCTCCACTTT.